This TCR beta chain was sequenced for a study of T cell changes during pregnancy in multiple sclerosis. The CDR3 has 17 amino acids. Deletions cut 1 base from V and 3 bases from J, with 16 bases between. Germline loops: CDR1 LGHNA, CDR2 YNFKEQ. Sequenced by immunoSEQ multiplex PCR; TCRdb stores in-frame clones only, minus some. This table has about 75,000 clones, 85% to 95% appearing once. This receptor was obtained from a female donor with multiple sclerosis, enrolled in a pregnancy study. Here the sequenced sample was CD4+ T cells from peripheral blood mononuclear cells, taken after pregnancy. The rearrangement joins TRBV4-2 to TRBJ2-1; unclear D gene. The CDR3 DNA reads as TGTGCCAGCAGCCAAGGGGTCAACTACGGAGACTACAATGAGCAGTTCTTC. This gives the protein CASSQGVNYGDYNEQFF.